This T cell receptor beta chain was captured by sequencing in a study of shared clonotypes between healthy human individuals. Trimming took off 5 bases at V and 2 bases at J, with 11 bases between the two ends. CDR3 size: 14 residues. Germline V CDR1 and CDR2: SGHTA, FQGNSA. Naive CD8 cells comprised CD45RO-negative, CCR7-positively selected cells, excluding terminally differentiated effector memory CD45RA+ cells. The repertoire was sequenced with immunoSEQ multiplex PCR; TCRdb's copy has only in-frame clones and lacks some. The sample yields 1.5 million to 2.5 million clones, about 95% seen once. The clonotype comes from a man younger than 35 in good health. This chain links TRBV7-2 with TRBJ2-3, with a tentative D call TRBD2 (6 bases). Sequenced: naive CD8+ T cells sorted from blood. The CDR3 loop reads CASSHWEDTDTQYF. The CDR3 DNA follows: TGTGCCAGCAGCCACTGGGAGGACACAGATACGCAGTATTTT. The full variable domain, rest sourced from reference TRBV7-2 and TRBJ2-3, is GAGVSQSPSNKVTEKGKDVELRCDPISGHTALYWYRQSLGQGLEFLIYFQGNSAPDKSGLPSDRFSAERTGGSVSTLTIQRTQQEDSAVYLCASSHWEDTDTQYFGPGTRLTVL.